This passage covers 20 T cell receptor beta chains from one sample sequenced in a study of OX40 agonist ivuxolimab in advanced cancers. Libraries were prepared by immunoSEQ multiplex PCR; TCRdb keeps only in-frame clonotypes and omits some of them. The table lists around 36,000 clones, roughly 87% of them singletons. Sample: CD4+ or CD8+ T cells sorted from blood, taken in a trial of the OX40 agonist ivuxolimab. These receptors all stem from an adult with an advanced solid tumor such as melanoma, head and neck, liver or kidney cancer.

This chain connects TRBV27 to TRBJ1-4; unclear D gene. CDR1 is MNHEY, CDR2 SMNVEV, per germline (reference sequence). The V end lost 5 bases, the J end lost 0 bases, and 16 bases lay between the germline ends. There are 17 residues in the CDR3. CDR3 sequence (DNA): TGTGCCAGCAGTCCGGACGGCCTTGCCGCAACTAATGAAAAACTGTTTTTT. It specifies CASSPDGLAATNEKLFF.

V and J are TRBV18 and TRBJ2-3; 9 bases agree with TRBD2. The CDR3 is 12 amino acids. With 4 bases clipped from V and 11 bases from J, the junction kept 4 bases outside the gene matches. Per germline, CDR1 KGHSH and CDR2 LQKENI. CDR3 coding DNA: TGTGCCAGCTCACAACTAGCGGGCCGGCAGTATTTT. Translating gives CASSQLAGRQYF.

CDR3: CSVDRQGEGAQETQYF. The CDR3 nucleotides are TGCAGCGTTGATCGGCAGGGGGAAGGGGCACAAGAGACCCAGTACTTC. The V gene is TRBV29-1, the J gene TRBJ2-5; 7 bases match TRBD1. V trimming: 3 bases; J trimming: 2 bases; junction bases outside the gene matches: 12. The CDR3 covers 16 residues. CDR1 is SQVTM and CDR2 is ANQGSEA in the germline V gene.

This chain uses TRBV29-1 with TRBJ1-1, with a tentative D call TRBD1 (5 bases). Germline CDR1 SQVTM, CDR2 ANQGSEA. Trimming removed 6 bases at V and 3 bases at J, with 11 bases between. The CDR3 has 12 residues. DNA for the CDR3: TGCAGCGTACCCACGGGGGACACTGAAGCTTTCTTT. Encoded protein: CSVPTGDTEAFF.

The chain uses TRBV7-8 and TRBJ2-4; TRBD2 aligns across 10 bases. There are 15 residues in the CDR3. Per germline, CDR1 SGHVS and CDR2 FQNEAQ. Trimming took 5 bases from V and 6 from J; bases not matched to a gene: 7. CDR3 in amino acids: CASSQSSGGGNIQYF. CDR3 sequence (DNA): TGTGCCAGCAGCCAGAGCAGCGGGGGGGGAAACATTCAGTACTTC.

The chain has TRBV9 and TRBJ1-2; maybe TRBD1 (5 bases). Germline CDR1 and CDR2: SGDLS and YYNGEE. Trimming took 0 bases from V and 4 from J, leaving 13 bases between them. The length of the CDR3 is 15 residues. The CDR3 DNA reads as TGTGCCAGCAGCGTAGAGGGAGGGGCGACCTATGGCTACACCTTC. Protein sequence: CASSVEGGATYGYTF.

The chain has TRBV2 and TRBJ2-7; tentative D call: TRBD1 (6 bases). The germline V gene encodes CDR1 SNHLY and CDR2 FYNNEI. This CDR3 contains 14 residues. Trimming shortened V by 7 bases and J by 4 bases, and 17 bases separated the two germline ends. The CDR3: CASIARGSGYEQYF. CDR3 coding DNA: TGTGCCAGCATCGCGAGGGGGAGTGGATACGAGCAGTACTTC. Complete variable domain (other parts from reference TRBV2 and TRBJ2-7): EPEVTQTPSHQVTQMGQEVILRCVPISNHLYFYWYRQILGQKVEFLVSFYNNEISEKSEIFDDQFSVERPDGSNFTLKIRSTKLEDSAMYFCASIARGSGYEQYFGPGTRLTVT.

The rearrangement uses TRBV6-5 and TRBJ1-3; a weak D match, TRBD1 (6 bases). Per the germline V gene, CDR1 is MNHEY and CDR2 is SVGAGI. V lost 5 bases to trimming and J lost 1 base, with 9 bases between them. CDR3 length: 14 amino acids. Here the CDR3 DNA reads TGTGCCAGCAGTCCGGACAGTTCTGGAAACACCATATATTTT. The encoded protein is CASSPDSSGNTIYF.

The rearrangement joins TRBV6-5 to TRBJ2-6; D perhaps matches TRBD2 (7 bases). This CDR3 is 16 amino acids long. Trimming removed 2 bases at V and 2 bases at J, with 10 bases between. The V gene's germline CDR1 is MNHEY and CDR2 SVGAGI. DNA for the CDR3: TGTGCCAGCAGTTACGGGGGGGGCGCTGGGGCCAACGTCCTGACTTTC. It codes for CASSYGGGAGANVLTF.

As DNA, the CDR3 is TGTGCCACCGGGCGGGGGGGGTACGAGCAGTACTTC. Translating gives CATGRGGYEQYF. The gene calls are TRBV15 and TRBJ2-7, with 9 bases lining up with TRBD2. CDR1 and CDR2 from the germline V gene are LNHNV and YYDKDF (reference sequence). With 8 bases clipped from V and 4 bases from J, the junction kept 3 bases outside the gene matches. The CDR3 runs to 12 residues.

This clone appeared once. DNA of the CDR3: TGTGCCAGTAGTATGGGACTAGCGGGGGCCTTCGGCGGGGAGCTGTTTTTT. Translation gives CASSMGLAGAFGGELFF. The rearrangement uses TRBV19 and TRBJ2-2; 14 nucleotides align to TRBD2. There are 17 residues in the CDR3. Losses at the gene ends were 3 bases for V and 7 bases for J; bases not matched to a gene: 7. In germline, CDR1 is LNHDA, CDR2 SQIVND (reference sequence).

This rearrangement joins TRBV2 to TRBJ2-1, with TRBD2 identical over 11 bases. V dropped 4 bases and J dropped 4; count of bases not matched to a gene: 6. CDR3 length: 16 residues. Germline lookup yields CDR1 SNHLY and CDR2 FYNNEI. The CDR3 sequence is CASSVPTSGAYNEQFF. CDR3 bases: TGTGCCAGCAGTGTTCCGACTAGCGGGGCTTACAATGAGCAGTTCTTC.

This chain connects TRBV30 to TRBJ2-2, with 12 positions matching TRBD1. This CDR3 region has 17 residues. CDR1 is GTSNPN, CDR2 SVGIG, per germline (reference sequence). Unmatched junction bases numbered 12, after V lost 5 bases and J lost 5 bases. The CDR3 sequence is CAWDGTGGATGTGELFF. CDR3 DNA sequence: TGTGCCTGGGACGGGACAGGGGGCGCAACGGGTACCGGGGAGCTGTTTTTT.

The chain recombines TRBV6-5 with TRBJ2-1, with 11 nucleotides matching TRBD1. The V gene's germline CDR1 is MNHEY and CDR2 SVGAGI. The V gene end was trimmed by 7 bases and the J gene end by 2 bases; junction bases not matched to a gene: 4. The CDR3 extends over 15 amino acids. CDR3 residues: CASTGTGGPYNEQFF. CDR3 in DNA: TGTGCCAGCACCGGGACAGGGGGTCCCTACAATGAGCAGTTCTTC.

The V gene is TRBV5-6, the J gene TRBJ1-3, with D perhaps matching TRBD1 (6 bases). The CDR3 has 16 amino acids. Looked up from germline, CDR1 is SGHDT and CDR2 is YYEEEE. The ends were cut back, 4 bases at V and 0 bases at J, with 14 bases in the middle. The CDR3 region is CASSPLTGLSGNTIYF. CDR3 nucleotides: TGTGCCAGCAGCCCCTTGACAGGACTCTCTGGAAACACCATATATTTT.

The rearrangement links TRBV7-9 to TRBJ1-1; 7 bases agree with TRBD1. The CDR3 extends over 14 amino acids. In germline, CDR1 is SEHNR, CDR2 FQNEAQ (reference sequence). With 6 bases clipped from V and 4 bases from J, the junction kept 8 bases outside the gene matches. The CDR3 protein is CASSPTTGSTEAFF. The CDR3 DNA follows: TGTGCCAGCAGTCCAACGACAGGGAGCACTGAAGCTTTCTTT.

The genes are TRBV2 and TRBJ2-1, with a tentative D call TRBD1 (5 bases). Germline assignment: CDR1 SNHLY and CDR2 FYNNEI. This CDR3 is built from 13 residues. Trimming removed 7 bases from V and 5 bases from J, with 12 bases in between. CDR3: CASKGVPHNEQFF. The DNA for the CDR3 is TGTGCCAGCAAAGGGGTGCCCCACAATGAGCAGTTCTTC.

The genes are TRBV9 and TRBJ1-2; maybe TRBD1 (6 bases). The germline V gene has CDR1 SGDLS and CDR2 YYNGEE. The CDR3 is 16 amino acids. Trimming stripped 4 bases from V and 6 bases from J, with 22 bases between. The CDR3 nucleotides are TGTGCCAGCAGCCTAAGCCGGGACACCGTGGGGCATGGCTACACCTTC. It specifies CASSLSRDTVGHGYTF. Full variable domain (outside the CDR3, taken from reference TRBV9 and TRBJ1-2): DSGVTQTPKHLITATGQRVTLRCSPRSGDLSVYWYQQSLDQGLQFLIQYYNGEERAKGNILERFSAQQFPDLHSELNLSSLELGDSALYFCASSLSRDTVGHGYTFGSGTRLTVV.

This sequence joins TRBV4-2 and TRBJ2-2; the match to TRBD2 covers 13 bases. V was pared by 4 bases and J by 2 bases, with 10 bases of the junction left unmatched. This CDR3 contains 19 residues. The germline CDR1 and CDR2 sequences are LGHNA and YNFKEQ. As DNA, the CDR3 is TGTGCCAGCAGCCTTAAGGGGACTAGCGGGGTATCTAACACCGGGGAGCTGTTTTTT. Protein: CASSLKGTSGVSNTGELFF.

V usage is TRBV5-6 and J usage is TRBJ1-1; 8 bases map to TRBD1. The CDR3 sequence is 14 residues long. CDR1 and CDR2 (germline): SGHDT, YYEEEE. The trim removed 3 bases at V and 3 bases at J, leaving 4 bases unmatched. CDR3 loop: CASSSAGGYTEAFF. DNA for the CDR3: TGTGCCAGCAGCTCCGCAGGGGGCTACACTGAAGCTTTCTTT.